Listed here is a single TCR beta chain. Its antigen is unknown. The sample comes from a study of brain T cells in children with intractable seizures. Assay: immunoSEQ multiplex PCR; the TCRdb copy retains only in-frame clones and omits some. Altogether 340,000 or so clones are present, 85% to 95% being singletons, with the ten largest covering 5.5% to 6%. V lost 3 bases to trimming and J lost 3 bases; unmatched junction nucleotides: 9. This CDR3 contains 17 residues. In germline, CDR1 is MGHRA, CDR2 YSYEKL. Study outcomes and limitations: Pre- and post-surgery blood differed in depth, so pre-surgery absences may be undersampling.

Described time point: blood from clinic visit 5 months post-surgery; TSC patient then seizure free. Before surgery, patients took at least one anti-epileptic drug. The rearrangement joins TRBV4-1 to TRBJ2-3; 10 bases agree with TRBD1. The source material was peripheral blood, sampled 5 to 6 months after surgery. The source is a boy in the first two years of life with tuberous sclerosis and intractable seizures. In nucleotides, the CDR3 is TGCGCCAGCAGCCAGATAGACAGGGGGCGAAGGACAGATACGCAGTATTTT. It codes for CASSQIDRGRRTDTQYF.